Shown below are 30 T cell receptor beta chains from a single sample sequenced in a study of PD-1 blockade in classical Hodgkin lymphoma. The method was immunoSEQ multiplex PCR; TCRdb's version includes in-frame clones alone and lacks a portion of them. The table lists tens of thousands of clones, more than 70% of them singletons. Every patient experienced relapse after autologous stem cell transplantation, and brentuximab vedotin exposure varied. The sequencing used peripheral blood mononuclear cells (PBMCs), collected at baseline. These receptors were collected from a human donor with classical Hodgkin lymphoma.

The chain couples TRBV6-5 to TRBJ2-1; 8 bases line up with TRBD1. There are 16 residues in the CDR3. Unmatched junction bases numbered 5, after V lost 0 bases and J lost 4 bases. Germline CDR1 and CDR2: MNHEY and SVGAGI. The CDR3 DNA is TGTGCCAGCAGTTACTCCCGGGACAGGAGATACAATGAGCAGTTCTTC. Translated, it gives CASSYSRDRRYNEQFF.

This clone is a singleton in its sample. The chain carries TRBV7-9 and TRBJ2-4; D call uncertain. Trimming shortened V by 1 base and J by 1 base, and 17 bases separated the two germline ends. The germline gives CDR1 SEHNR, CDR2 FQNEAQ (reference sequence). This CDR3 spans 18 amino acids. This CDR3 is CASSLVGNRKEAKNIQYF. Written as DNA, the CDR3 is TGTGCCAGCAGCTTAGTTGGGAATCGGAAAGAGGCCAAAAACATTCAGTACTTC.

J is TRBJ1-3 and V is TRBV2; no firm D call. Germline-derived CDR1 and CDR2 are SNHLY and FYNNEI. This CDR3 spans 15 amino acids. The V gene lost 6 bases and the J gene lost 0 bases, with 12 bases spanning the gap. The CDR3, as DNA: TGTGCCAGCAGACTACTACTGATCTCTGGAAACACCATATATTTT. Its protein is CASRLLLISGNTIYF.

The chain carries TRBV7-2 and TRBJ2-2; tentative D call: TRBD2 (6 bases). Germline CDR1 and CDR2: SGHTA and FQGNSA. CDR3 length: 16 residues. The germline V and J ends were trimmed by 5 bases and 6 bases, with 19 bases remaining between them. The CDR3 coding sequence is TGTGCCAGCAGCGACGTTGGGACGCGGAGGGCCGGGGAGCTGTTTTTT. The encoded protein is CASSDVGTRRAGELFF.

The chain carries TRBV7-8 and TRBJ1-2; the match to TRBD1 covers 8 bases. The CDR3 spans 14 residues. Trimming took 1 base from V and 8 from J; bases not matched to a gene: 6. Looked up from germline, CDR1 is SGHVS and CDR2 is FQNEAQ. The DNA for the CDR3 is TGTGCCAGCAGCTTAGAGGCAGGGGGCCACGGCTACACCTTC. Its protein product is CASSLEAGGHGYTF.

The V gene is TRBV19, the J gene TRBJ2-7; the match to TRBD1 covers 7 bases. Trimming at V came to 9 bases and at J to 0 bases, leaving 11 bases not matched to a gene. The germline CDR1 and CDR2 sequences are LNHDA and SQIVND (reference sequence). There are 15 residues in the CDR3. CDR3 sequence (DNA): TGTGCCAGCTCTCAAGGGGGCCCAGGCTCCTACGAGCAGTACTTC. This codes for CASSQGGPGSYEQYF.

V and J are TRBV19 and TRBJ2-3, with D tentatively TRBD2 (6 bases). Per germline, CDR1 LNHDA and CDR2 SQIVND (reference sequence). The V end was cut by 7 bases, the J end by 0 bases, with 8 bases between. The CDR3 sequence is 13 residues long. CDR3 nucleotides: TGTGCCAGTACCGGGAGAAGCACAGATACGCAGTATTTT. Translated: CASTGRSTDTQYF.

The chain is built from TRBV6-4 and TRBJ2-1; D is possibly TRBD1 or TRBD2 (5 bases each). Germline assignment: CDR1 MRHNA and CDR2 SNTAGT. V was trimmed by 4 bases and J by 8 bases, leaving 18 bases between them. This CDR3 has 15 residues. In DNA, the CDR3 is TGTGCCAGCAGTGGAGGGACCGGAGGTGGGCATGAGCAGTTCTTC. It encodes CASSGGTGGGHEQFF.

The CDR3: CSAVKGKPNTEAFF. DNA for the CDR3: TGCAGCGCTGTGAAGGGAAAACCGAACACTGAAGCTTTCTTT. This chain links TRBV29-1 with TRBJ1-1; unclear D gene. The germline CDR1 and CDR2 sequences are SQVTM and ANQGSEA. The CDR3 extends over 14 amino acids. V lost 7 bases to trimming and J lost 1 base, with 16 bases between them.

This chain links TRBV19 with TRBJ2-2, with a weak D call TRBD1 (6 bases). The V and J ends lost 3 bases and 8 bases respectively, with 19 bases between them. From germline, CDR1 is LNHDA and CDR2 SQIVND (reference sequence). This CDR3 region has 16 residues. The DNA for the CDR3 is TGTGCCAGTAGTATCTCTGGCAGGGTGGGGACAGGGGAGCTGTTTTTT. Its translation is CASSISGRVGTGELFF. Full variable domain (rest looked up from reference TRBV19 and TRBJ2-2): DGGITQSPKYLFRKEGQNVTLSCEQNLNHDAMYWYRQDPGQGLRLIYYSQIVNDFQKGDIAEGYSVSREKKESFPLTVTSAQKNPTAFYLCASSISGRVGTGELFFGEGSRLTVL.

A note on this clone: At the DNA level, this CDR3 is encoded by other sequences in the same sample as well. This CDR3 reads CASSRPYNEQFF. Written as DNA, the CDR3 is TGTGCCAGCAGTCGCCCCTACAATGAGCAGTTCTTC. The chain uses TRBV6-6 and TRBJ2-1; D gene uncertain. The germline V gene has CDR1 MNHNY and CDR2 SVGAGI (reference sequence). With 5 bases removed from V and 2 bases from J, the gap between germline ends came to 4 bases. This CDR3 is built from 12 residues.

The chain uses TRBV23-1 and TRBJ1-2; a possible D gene is TRBD1 (5 bases). TRBV23-1 is an ORF; its function is uncertain. V lost 3 bases and J 4 bases, leaving 15 bases between the germline ends. This CDR3 has 15 residues. The CDR3 DNA is TGCGCCAGCAGTCACCTTCGAGACAGAACCTATGGCTACACCTTC. Its protein is CASSHLRDRTYGYTF.

As DNA, the CDR3 is TGTGCCAGCGGTCCGAGACTTCGCAATCAGCCCCAGCATTTT. It encodes CASGPRLRNQPQHF. V gene TRBV28 combines with J gene TRBJ1-5; D is unclear. The CDR3 has 14 residues. Germline V lookup: CDR1 MDHEN, CDR2 SYDVKM. V lost 8 bases to trimming and J lost 2 bases, with 13 bases between them.

DNA for the CDR3: TGTGCCACCAGCAGAGCAGGGGCGACAACTAATGAAAAACTGTTTTTT. Translated, it gives CATSRAGATTNEKLFF. The J gene is TRBJ1-4, the V gene TRBV15, with TRBD1 as a possible D gene (6 bases). The CDR3 has 16 amino acids. Per germline, CDR1 LNHNV and CDR2 YYDKDF (reference sequence). V was clipped by 1 base and J by 0 bases, with 9 bases between them.

The chain is built from TRBV29-1 and TRBJ1-4, with 9 bases identical to TRBD1. With V trimmed by 6 bases and J by 7 bases, 9 bases remained unmatched. CDR1 is SQVTM, CDR2 ANQGSEA, per germline. The CDR3 consists of 14 residues. The CDR3 reads CSVRPGQGSEKLFF. CDR3 sequence (DNA): TGCAGCGTCCGCCCGGGACAGGGATCTGAAAAACTGTTTTTT.

The chain uses TRBV27 and TRBJ1-1, with a tentative D call TRBD1 (6 bases). Trimming took off 4 bases at V and 4 bases at J, with 16 bases between the two ends. This CDR3 is built from 15 residues. Germline V gene sequence: CDR1 MNHEY, CDR2 SMNVEV (reference sequence). The CDR3 coding sequence is TGTGCCAGCAGTTCGCGACAGGCCGGGGGCACTGAAGCTTTCTTT. The encoded protein is CASSSRQAGGTEAFF.

The DNA for the CDR3 is TGCGCCAGCAGCTTGGCCGGAAAGAACACTGAAGCTTTCTTT. Its protein is CASSLAGKNTEAFF. This rearrangement joins TRBV5-1 to TRBJ1-1; D is uncertain. The CDR3 spans 14 residues. Looked up from germline, CDR1 is SGHRS and CDR2 is YFSETQ. Trimming pared 0 bases from V and 1 base from J, leaving 7 bases between.

J is TRBJ2-3 and V is TRBV4-1; a possible D gene is TRBD2 (6 bases). Per germline, CDR1 MGHRA and CDR2 YSYEKL. V lost 1 base and J 10 bases, leaving 18 bases between the germline ends. The CDR3 has 15 amino acids. The DNA for the CDR3 is TGCGCCAGCAGCCAAGGATCCTTGGCGGGATCCGCGCAGTATTTT. Amino acids: CASSQGSLAGSAQYF.

V gene TRBV5-4 combines with J gene TRBJ1-1; perhaps TRBD1 as D (6 bases). CDR1 SGHNT and CDR2 YYREEE come from the germline V gene (reference sequence). Trimming removed 8 bases from V and 6 bases from J, with 11 bases in between. The CDR3 spans 11 residues. The CDR3 region has the DNA TGTGCCAGTCTACAGGGCGCTGAAGCTTTCTTT. Amino acid sequence: CASLQGAEAFF. The full variable domain, its missing parts supplied by reference TRBV5-4 and TRBJ1-1, is ETGVTQSPTHLIKTRGQQVTLRCSSQSGHNTVSWYQQALGQGPQFIFQYYREEENGRGNFPPRFSGLQFPNYSSELNVNALELDDSALYLCASLQGAEAFFGQGTRLTVV.

The rearrangement uses TRBV15 and TRBJ2-7, with 8 bases identical to TRBD2. The CDR3 is 12 residues long. With 8 bases clipped from V and 4 bases from J, the junction kept 4 bases outside the gene matches. CDR1 and CDR2 from the germline V gene are LNHNV and YYDKDF (reference sequence). CDR3 DNA: TGTGCCACCGGGCGGGGGGCTTACGAGCAGTACTTC. As protein: CATGRGAYEQYF.

The V call is TRBV6-7, the J call TRBJ1-1; TRBD1 matches at 12 bases. TRBV6-7 qualifies as an ORF whose function is uncertain. Unmatched junction bases numbered 4, after V lost 3 bases and J lost 8 bases. The CDR3 runs to 14 residues. The CDR3 region has the DNA TGTGCCAGCAGTTATCCCGGGACAGGGGGCGAAGCTTTCTTT. Protein: CASSYPGTGGEAFF.

V gene TRBV27 combines with J gene TRBJ2-5; unclear D gene. The CDR3 totals 13 residues. The V end was cut by 4 bases, the J end by 2 bases, with 8 bases between. Germline lookup yields CDR1 MNHEY and CDR2 SMNVEV (reference sequence). The CDR3: CASSYTHQETQYF. The CDR3 DNA follows: TGTGCCAGCAGTTACACGCATCAAGAGACCCAGTACTTC.

The V gene is TRBV15, the J gene TRBJ1-1; tentative D call: TRBD1 (5 bases). Germline CDR1 and CDR2: LNHNV and YYDKDF (reference sequence). The CDR3 is 15 amino acids. Trimming cost V 2 bases and J 1 base, with 11 bases left between them. In nucleotides, the CDR3 is TGTGCCACCAGCAGAAATGGGGGACCGAACACTGAAGCTTTCTTT. The encoded protein is CATSRNGGPNTEAFF.

This clone came up once. This chain uses TRBV19 with TRBJ2-7, with TRBD1 as a possible D gene (5 bases). The CDR3 is 15 residues long. Trimming left V 3 bases short and J 3 bases short, with 15 bases between. Germline V gene data show CDR1 as LNHDA and CDR2 as SQIVND (reference sequence). The CDR3 bases are TGTGCCAGTAGTATTGGTATGGCAGGGTACTACGAGCAGTACTTC. It yields the protein CASSIGMAGYYEQYF.

V is TRBV25-1 and J is TRBJ1-2; no clear D gene. This CDR3 spans 13 amino acids. Trimming stripped 0 bases from V and 6 bases from J, with 8 bases between. The germline V gene has CDR1 MGHDK and CDR2 SYGVNS. The CDR3 nucleotides are TGTGCCAGCAGTGAATATGGAGGTCATGGCTACACCTTC. Translated: CASSEYGGHGYTF.

The rearrangement uses TRBV6-1 and TRBJ2-1, with a tentative D call TRBD1 (6 bases). The V end lost 7 bases, the J end lost 9 bases, and 16 bases lay between the germline ends. The CDR3 is 13 amino acids. Germline assignment: CDR1 MNHNS and CDR2 SASEGT. CDR3 nucleotides: TGTGCCAGCACCATCAGGGGTGGGAGTGAGCAGTTCTTC. It translates to CASTIRGGSEQFF.

The chain links TRBV5-5 to TRBJ1-1; tentative D call: TRBD1 (5 bases). V was pared by 3 bases and J by 3 bases, with 9 bases between. CDR3 length: 13 amino acids. The germline V gene encodes CDR1 SGHKS and CDR2 YYEKEE (reference sequence). The chain's CDR3 is CASSSEGDTEAFF. The CDR3 bases are TGTGCCAGCAGCTCTGAAGGGGACACTGAAGCTTTCTTT.

This clone was detected only a few times. The V and J genes are TRBV7-9 and TRBJ2-2; D remains ambiguous. V gave up 3 bases and J gave up 5 bases, with 16 bases separating them. The CDR3 loop spans 16 amino acids. Germline V CDR1 and CDR2: SEHNR, FQNEAQ (reference sequence). The CDR3 coding sequence is TGTGCCAGCAGCTTTCAGAGTAAGGGTCGTACCGGGGAGCTGTTTTTT. Its protein product is CASSFQSKGRTGELFF.

V and J are TRBV15 and TRBJ2-7; D is perhaps TRBD2 (6 bases). This CDR3 has 15 amino acids. From germline, CDR1 is LNHNV and CDR2 YYDKDF (reference sequence). Trimming removed 2 bases at V and 4 bases at J, with 15 bases between. CDR3 in DNA: TGTGCCACCAGCAGACAGGACTACCAACCTTACGAGCAGTACTTC. It is translated as CATSRQDYQPYEQYF.

This clone has more than one count but fewer than ten. This sequence joins TRBV19 and TRBJ2-2; D perhaps matches TRBD1 (5 bases). The V end lost 7 bases, the J end lost 0 bases, and 9 bases lay between the germline ends. The CDR3 is 14 amino acids. Germline loops: CDR1 LNHDA, CDR2 SQIVND (reference sequence). DNA of the CDR3: TGTGCCAGTACTAAGGGGCCGAACACCGGGGAGCTGTTTTTT. Amino acids: CASTKGPNTGELFF.